This TCR beta chain comes out of a study of T cell responses to AZD1222 COVID-19 vaccine. General study results and limits: Nearly half of unique spike-specific TCRs reportedly avoided B.1.351 and B.1.1.7 mutated regions. Just a handful of people given AZD1222 tested seropositive at baseline.

TCRdb's table, derived via immunoSEQ multiplex PCR, lists solely in-frame clones and lacks some. The repertoire holds approximately 88,000 clones, with approximately 78% as singletons. Of note for this clone: Its antigen is unknown.

Germline V gene data show CDR1 as SNHLY and CDR2 as FYNNEI. The V and J ends lost 6 bases and 2 bases respectively, with 14 bases between them. The CDR3 spans 15 residues. The chain links TRBV2 to TRBJ2-1; D perhaps matches TRBD1 (6 bases). Here the sequenced sample was peripheral blood, taken on day 0 of AZD1222 vaccination. This sequence originates from an adult in good health. CDR3 nucleotide sequence: TGTGCCAGCAGGAAACGGGACACCGCCTACAATGAGCAGTTCTTC. Translation gives CASRKRDTAYNEQFF.